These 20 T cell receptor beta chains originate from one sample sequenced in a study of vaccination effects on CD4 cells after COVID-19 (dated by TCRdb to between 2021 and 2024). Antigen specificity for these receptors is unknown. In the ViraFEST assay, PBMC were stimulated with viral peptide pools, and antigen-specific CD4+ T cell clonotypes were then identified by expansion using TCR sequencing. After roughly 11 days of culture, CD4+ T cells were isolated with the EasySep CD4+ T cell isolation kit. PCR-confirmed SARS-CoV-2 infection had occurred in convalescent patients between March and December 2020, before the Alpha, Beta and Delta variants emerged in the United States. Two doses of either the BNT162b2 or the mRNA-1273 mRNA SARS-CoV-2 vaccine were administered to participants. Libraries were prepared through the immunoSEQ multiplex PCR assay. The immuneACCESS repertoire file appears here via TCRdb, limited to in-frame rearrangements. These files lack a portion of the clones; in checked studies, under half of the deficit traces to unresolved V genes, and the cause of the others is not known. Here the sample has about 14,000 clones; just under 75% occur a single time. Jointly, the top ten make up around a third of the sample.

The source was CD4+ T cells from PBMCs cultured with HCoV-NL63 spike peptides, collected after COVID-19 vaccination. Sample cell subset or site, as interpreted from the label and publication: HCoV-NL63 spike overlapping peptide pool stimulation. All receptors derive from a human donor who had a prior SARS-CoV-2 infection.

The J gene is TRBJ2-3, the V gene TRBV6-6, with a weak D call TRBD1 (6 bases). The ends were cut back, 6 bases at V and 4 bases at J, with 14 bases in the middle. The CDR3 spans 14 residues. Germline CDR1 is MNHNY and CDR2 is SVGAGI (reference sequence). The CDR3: CASRPTGFSDTQYF. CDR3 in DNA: TGTGCCAGCAGGCCCACAGGGTTTTCAGATACGCAGTATTTT.

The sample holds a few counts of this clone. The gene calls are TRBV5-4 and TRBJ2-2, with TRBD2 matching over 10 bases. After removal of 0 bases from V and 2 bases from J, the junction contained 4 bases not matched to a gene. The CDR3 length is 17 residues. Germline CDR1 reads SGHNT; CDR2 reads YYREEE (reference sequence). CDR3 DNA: TGTGCCAGCAGCTTGGAGGCTAGCGGGGGAAACACCGGGGAGCTGTTTTTT. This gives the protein CASSLEASGGNTGELFF.

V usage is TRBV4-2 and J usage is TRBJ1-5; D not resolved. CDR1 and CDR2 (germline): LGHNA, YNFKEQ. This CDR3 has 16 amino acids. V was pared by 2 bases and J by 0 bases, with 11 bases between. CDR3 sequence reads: CASSQNTGYSNQPQHF. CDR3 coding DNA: TGTGCCAGCAGCCAAAACACGGGTTATAGCAATCAGCCCCAGCATTTT.

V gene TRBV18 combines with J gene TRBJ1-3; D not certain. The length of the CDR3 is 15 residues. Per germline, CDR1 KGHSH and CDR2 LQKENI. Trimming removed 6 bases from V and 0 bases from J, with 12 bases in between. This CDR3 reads CASSSTGGSGNTIYF. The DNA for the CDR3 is TGTGCCAGCTCTTCCACGGGCGGCTCTGGAAACACCATATATTTT.

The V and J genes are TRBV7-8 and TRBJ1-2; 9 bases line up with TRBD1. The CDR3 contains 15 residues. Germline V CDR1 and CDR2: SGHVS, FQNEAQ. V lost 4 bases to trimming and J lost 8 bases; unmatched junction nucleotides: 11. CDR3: CASSSSSQGAGGYTF. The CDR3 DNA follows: TGTGCCAGCAGCTCATCGTCACAGGGGGCTGGGGGCTACACCTTC.

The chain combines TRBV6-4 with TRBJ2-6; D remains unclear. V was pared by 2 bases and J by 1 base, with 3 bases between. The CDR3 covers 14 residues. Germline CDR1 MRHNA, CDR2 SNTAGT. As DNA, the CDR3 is TGTGCCAGCAGTGACGGGTCTGGGGCCAACGTCCTGACTTTC. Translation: CASSDGSGANVLTF.

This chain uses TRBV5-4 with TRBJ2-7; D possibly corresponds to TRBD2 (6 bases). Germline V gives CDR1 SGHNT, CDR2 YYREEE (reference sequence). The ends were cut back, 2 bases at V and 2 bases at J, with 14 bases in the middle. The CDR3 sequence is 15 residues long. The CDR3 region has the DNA TGTGCCAGCAGCTTAGGCGGCGGGGCCCCCTACGAGCAGTACTTC. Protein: CASSLGGGAPYEQYF.

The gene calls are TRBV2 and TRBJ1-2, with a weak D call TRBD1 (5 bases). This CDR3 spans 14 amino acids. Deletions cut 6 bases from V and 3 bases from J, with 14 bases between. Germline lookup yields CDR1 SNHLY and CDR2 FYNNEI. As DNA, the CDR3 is TGTGCCAGCAGCTTTGCTCGGGGGGACTATGGCTACACCTTC. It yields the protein CASSFARGDYGYTF. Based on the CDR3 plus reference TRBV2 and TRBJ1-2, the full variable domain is EPEVTQTPSHQVTQMGQEVILRCVPISNHLYFYWYRQILGQKVEFLVSFYNNEISEKSEIFDDQFSVERPDGSNFTLKIRSTKLEDSAMYFCASSFARGDYGYTFGSGTRLTVV.

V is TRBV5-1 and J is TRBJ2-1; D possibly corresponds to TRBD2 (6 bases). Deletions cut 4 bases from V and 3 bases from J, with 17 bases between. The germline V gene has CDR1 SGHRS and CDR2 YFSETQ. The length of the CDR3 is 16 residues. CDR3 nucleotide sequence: TGCGCCAGCAGCCCCGGGAGCCCTACAGGCTACAATGAGCAGTTCTTC. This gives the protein CASSPGSPTGYNEQFF.

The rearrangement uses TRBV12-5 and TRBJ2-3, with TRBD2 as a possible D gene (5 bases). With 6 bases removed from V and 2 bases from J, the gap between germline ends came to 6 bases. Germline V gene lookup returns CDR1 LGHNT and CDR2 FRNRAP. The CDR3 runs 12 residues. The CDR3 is CASGRDTDTQYF. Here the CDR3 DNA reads TGTGCTAGTGGCCGGGACACAGATACGCAGTATTTT.

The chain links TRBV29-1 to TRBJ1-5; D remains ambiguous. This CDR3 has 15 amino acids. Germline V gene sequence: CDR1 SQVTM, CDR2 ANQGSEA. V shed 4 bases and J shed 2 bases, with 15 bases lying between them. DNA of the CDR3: TGCAGCGTTGCTCTTGGGGTTGGGGGCAATCAGCCCCAGCATTTT. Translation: CSVALGVGGNQPQHF. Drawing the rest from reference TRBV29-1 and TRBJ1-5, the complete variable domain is SAVISQKPSRDICQRGTSLTIQCQVDSQVTMMFWYRQQPGQSLTLIATANQGSEATYESGFVIDKFPISRPNLTFSTLTVSNMSPEDSSIYLCSVALGVGGNQPQHFGDGTRLSIL.

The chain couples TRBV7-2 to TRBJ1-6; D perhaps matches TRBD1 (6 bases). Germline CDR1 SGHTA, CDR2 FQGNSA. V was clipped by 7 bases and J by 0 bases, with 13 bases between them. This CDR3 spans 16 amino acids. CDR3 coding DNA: TGTGCCAGCAAAGCAAAGGGGGTCTCCTATAATTCACCCCTCCACTTT. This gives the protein CASKAKGVSYNSPLHF.

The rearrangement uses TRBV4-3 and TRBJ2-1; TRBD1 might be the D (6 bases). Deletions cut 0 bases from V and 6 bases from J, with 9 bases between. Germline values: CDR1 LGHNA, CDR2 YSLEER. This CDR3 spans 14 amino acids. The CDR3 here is CASSQDWGRNEQFF. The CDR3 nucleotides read TGCGCCAGCAGCCAAGATTGGGGGCGCAATGAGCAGTTCTTC.

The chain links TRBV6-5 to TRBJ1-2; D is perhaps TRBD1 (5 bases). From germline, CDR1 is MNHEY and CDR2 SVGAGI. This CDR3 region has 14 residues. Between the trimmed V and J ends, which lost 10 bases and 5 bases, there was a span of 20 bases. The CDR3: CANSPAGGGYGYTF. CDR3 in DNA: TGTGCCAACAGCCCGGCCGGGGGAGGGTATGGCTACACCTTC.

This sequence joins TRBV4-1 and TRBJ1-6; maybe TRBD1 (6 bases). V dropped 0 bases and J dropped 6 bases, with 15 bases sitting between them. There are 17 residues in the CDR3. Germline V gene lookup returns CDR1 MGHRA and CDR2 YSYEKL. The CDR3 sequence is CASSQDSGGLGNSPLHF. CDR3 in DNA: TGCGCCAGCAGCCAAGATTCGGGGGGCTTAGGTAATTCACCCCTCCACTTT.

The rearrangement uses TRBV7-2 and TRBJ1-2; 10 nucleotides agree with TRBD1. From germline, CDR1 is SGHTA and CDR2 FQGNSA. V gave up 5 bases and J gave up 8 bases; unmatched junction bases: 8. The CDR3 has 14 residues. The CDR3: CASSTDRGRMGYTF. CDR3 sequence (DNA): TGTGCCAGCAGCACAGACAGGGGGCGGATGGGCTACACCTTC. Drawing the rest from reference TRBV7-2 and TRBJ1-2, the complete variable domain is GAGVSQSPSNKVTEKGKDVELRCDPISGHTALYWYRQSLGQGLEFLIYFQGNSAPDKSGLPSDRFSAERTGGSVSTLTIQRTQQEDSAVYLCASSTDRGRMGYTFGSGTRLTVV.

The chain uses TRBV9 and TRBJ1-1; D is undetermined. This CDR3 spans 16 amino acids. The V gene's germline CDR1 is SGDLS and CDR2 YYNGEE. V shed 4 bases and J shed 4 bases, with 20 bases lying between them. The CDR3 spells CASSPRYPYPATEAFF. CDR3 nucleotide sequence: TGTGCCAGCAGCCCTCGATATCCGTATCCAGCCACTGAAGCTTTCTTT.

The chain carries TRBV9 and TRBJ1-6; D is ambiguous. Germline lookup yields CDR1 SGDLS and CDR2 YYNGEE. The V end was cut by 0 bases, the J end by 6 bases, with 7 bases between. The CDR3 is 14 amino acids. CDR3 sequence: CASSVAFVNSPLHF. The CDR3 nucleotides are TGTGCCAGCAGCGTAGCGTTCGTTAATTCACCCCTCCACTTT. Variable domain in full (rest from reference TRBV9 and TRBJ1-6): DSGVTQTPKHLITATGQRVTLRCSPRSGDLSVYWYQQSLDQGLQFLIQYYNGEERAKGNILERFSAQQFPDLHSELNLSSLELGDSALYFCASSVAFVNSPLHFGNGTRLTVT.

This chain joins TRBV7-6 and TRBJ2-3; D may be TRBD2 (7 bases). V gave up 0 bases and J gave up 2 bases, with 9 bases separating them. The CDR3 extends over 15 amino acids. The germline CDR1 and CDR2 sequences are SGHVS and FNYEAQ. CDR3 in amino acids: CASSLAGGPTDTQYF. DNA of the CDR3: TGTGCCAGCAGCTTAGCGGGGGGGCCCACAGATACGCAGTATTTT.

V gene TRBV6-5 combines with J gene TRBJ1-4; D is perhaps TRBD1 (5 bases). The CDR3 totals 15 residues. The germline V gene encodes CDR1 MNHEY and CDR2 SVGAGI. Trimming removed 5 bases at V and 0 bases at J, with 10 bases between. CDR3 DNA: TGTGCCAGCAGTCGCGCGGGGGCAACTAATGAAAAACTGTTTTTT. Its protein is CASSRAGATNEKLFF.